This TCR beta chain is drawn from a study of blood T cells in healthy people across ages. The study's findings and limits: TCR beta diversity, measured per million T cells, fell in a roughly linear way with age.

Germline CDR1 SNHLY, CDR2 FYNNEI. V lost 7 bases and J 3 bases, leaving 13 bases between the germline ends. CDR3 length: 13 residues. Primers used in a second PCR of about 6 to 11 cycles were a sample-barcoded 5' primer and a J-beta primer mix. One entry per CDR3 protein, called by TCRdb with MiXCR from the 5' RACE reads. The data contain some 790,000 distinct CDR3 sequences, about 30% of them singletons. This clonotype showed up many times. Its cognate antigen is unknown. This chain uses TRBV2 with TRBJ2-7; unclear D gene. This TCR came from a woman of 80 years or more in good health. Sequences were obtained from blood. The CDR3 DNA is TGTGCCAGCAATGGCGGAGATTACTACGAGCAGTACTTC. Translated, it gives CASNGGDYYEQYF.